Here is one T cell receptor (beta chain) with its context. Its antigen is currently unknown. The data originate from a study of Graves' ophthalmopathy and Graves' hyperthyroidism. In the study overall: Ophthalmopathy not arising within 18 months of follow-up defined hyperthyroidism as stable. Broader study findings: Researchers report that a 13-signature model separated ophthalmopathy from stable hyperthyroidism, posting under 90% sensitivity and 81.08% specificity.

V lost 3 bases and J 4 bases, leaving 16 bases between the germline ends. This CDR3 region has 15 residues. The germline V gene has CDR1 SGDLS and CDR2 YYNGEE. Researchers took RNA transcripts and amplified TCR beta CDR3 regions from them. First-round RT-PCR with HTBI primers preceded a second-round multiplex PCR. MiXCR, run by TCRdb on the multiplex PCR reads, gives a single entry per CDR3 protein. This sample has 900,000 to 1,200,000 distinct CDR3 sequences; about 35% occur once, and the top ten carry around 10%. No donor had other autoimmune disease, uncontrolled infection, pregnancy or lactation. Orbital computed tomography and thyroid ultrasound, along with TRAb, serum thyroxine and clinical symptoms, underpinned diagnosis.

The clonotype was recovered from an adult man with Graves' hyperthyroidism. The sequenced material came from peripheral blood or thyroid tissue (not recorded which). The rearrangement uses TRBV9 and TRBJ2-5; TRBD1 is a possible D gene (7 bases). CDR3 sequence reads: CASSAPHRGGETQYF. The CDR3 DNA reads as TGTGCCAGCAGCGCACCTCACAGGGGAGGAGAGACCCAGTACTTC. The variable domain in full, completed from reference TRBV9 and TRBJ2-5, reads DSGVTQTPKHLITATGQRVTLRCSPRSGDLSVYWYQQSLDQGLQFLIQYYNGEERAKGNILERFSAQQFPDLHSELNLSSLELGDSALYFCASSAPHRGGETQYFGPGTRLLVL.